The 15 T cell receptor beta chains in this list originate from one sample, sequenced in a study of blood T cell repertoires in COVID-19. TCRdb keeps only in-frame clones here, not all; method: immunoSEQ multiplex PCR. The table records 55,000 to 75,000 clones, 80% to 85% of them present only once. Sequenced: peripheral blood. These receptors were obtained from a human donor in a cohort sampled during active COVID-19.

The chain recombines TRBV30 with TRBJ2-7; no firm D call. Germline CDR1 and CDR2: GTSNPN and SVGIG (reference sequence). Trimming took 2 bases from V and 3 from J, leaving 8 bases between them. This CDR3 contains 12 residues. CDR3 sequence: CAWSTQIYEQYF. The CDR3 DNA is TGTGCCTGGAGTACACAGATCTACGAGCAGTACTTC.

The DNA of the CDR3 is TGTGCCAGCAGCTTAGCGTTGCAGGGTAGGCAGCCCCAGCATTTT. The encoded protein is CASSLALQGRQPQHF. The chain carries TRBV7-2 and TRBJ1-5; D perhaps matches TRBD1 (5 bases). CDR1 and CDR2 (germline): SGHTA, FQGNSA. Deletions cut 0 bases from V and 7 bases from J, with 13 bases between. This CDR3 region has 15 residues.

The rearrangement links TRBV25-1 to TRBJ1-5, with D uncertain. The CDR3 covers 12 residues. Germline V gene lookup returns CDR1 MGHDK and CDR2 SYGVNS. The V and J ends lost 6 bases and 4 bases respectively, with 7 bases between them. The CDR3 is CASRTGNQPQHF. Written as DNA, the CDR3 is TGTGCCAGCAGAACCGGGAATCAGCCCCAGCATTTT.

This clone has just one count. The chain has TRBV2 and TRBJ2-7; 7 nucleotides align to TRBD1. V shed 6 bases and J 3 bases; nucleotides not matched to a gene: 5. The CDR3 contains 13 residues. Germline V lookup: CDR1 SNHLY, CDR2 FYNNEI. In DNA, the CDR3 is TGTGCCAGCAGCCCGACAGGGAACTACGAGCAGTACTTC. Amino acid sequence: CASSPTGNYEQYF.

The chain has TRBV18 and TRBJ2-3, with 10 bases fitting TRBD1. This CDR3 has 14 amino acids. The ends lost 8 bases at V and 1 base at J; junction bases unmatched: 3. Per the germline V gene, CDR1 is KGHSH and CDR2 is LQKENI. CDR3: CASRGTGGTDTQYF. The CDR3 nucleotides read TGTGCCAGCCGAGGGACAGGGGGCACAGATACGCAGTATTTT.

This clone was seen once. This rearrangement joins TRBV5-1 to TRBJ2-3, with 12 bases aligning to TRBD2. J gave up 5 bases and V 4 bases, and 11 bases lay outside the gene matches. The CDR3 runs 17 residues. The germline V gene encodes CDR1 SGHRS and CDR2 YFSETQ. Here the CDR3 DNA reads TGCGCCAGCAGCGACCGACTAGCGGGAGAGTTTAAAGATACGCAGTATTTT. It yields the protein CASSDRLAGEFKDTQYF. Drawing the rest from reference TRBV5-1 and TRBJ2-3, the complete variable domain is KAGVTQTPRYLIKTRGQQVTLSCSPISGHRSVSWYQQTPGQGLQFLFEYFSETQRNKGNFPGRFSGRQFSNSRSEMNVSTLELGDSALYLCASSDRLAGEFKDTQYFGPGTRLTVL.

The chain carries TRBV30 and TRBJ2-3; D might be TRBD2 (5 bases). From germline, CDR1 is GTSNPN and CDR2 SVGIG (reference sequence). The CDR3 has 10 amino acids. This CDR3 reads CAAGRDTQYF. CDR3 sequence (DNA): TGTGCGGCGGGCAGAGATACGCAGTATTTT.

The chain links TRBV18 to TRBJ2-3, with TRBD2 matching over 12 bases. The CDR3 covers 19 residues. The trim removed 6 bases at V and 4 bases at J, leaving 17 bases unmatched. CDR1 and CDR2 (germline): KGHSH, LQKENI. The CDR3 reads CASSRRLAGAWSPPDTQYF. CDR3 sequence (DNA): TGTGCCAGCTCCCGAAGACTAGCGGGAGCGTGGTCACCCCCAGATACGCAGTATTTT.

The CDR3 spells CAWTARGTTEAFF. DNA of the CDR3: TGTGCCTGGACGGCCAGGGGGACCACTGAAGCTTTCTTT. This rearrangement joins TRBV30 to TRBJ1-1, with 7 bases fitting TRBD1. Trimming cost V 4 bases and J 4 bases; bases outside gene matches: 6. In germline, CDR1 is GTSNPN, CDR2 SVGIG (reference sequence). CDR3 size: 13 residues.

This clone was detected only a few times. CDR3 in amino acids: CASSPHRDPQTSNNEQFF. In DNA, the CDR3 is TGTGCCAGCAGCCCCCACCGGGACCCCCAGACTAGCAACAATGAGCAGTTCTTC. The chain recombines TRBV7-9 with TRBJ2-1; 7 bases agree with TRBD2. The ends lost 5 bases at V and 5 bases at J; junction bases unmatched: 18. Per the germline V gene, CDR1 is SEHNR and CDR2 is FQNEAQ (reference sequence). CDR3 length: 18 residues.

V is TRBV2 and J is TRBJ2-7; D gene unclear. The ends were cut back, 5 bases at V and 3 bases at J, with 5 bases in the middle. The CDR3 has 11 amino acids. Per germline, CDR1 SNHLY and CDR2 FYNNEI. CDR3 nucleotides: TGTGCCAGCAGTTCAGTCTACGAGCAGTACTTC. Translating gives CASSSVYEQYF.

J is TRBJ1-1 and V is TRBV3-1 (or the pseudogene TRBV3-2), with 9 bases lining up with TRBD1. CDR1 is LGHDT and CDR2 is YNNKEL in the germline V gene (reference sequence). The trim removed 4 bases at V and 7 bases at J, leaving 13 bases unmatched. This CDR3 contains 16 residues. Here the CDR3 DNA reads TGTGCCAGCAGCCCCTTTCTTTCGGGACAGGGACTTGAAGCTTTCTTT. Its translation is CASSPFLSGQGLEAFF.

The rearrangement uses TRBV11-2 and TRBJ2-1; 10 bases align to TRBD2. J was trimmed by 7 bases and V by 2 bases; bases with no gene match: 11. Per germline, CDR1 SGHAT and CDR2 FQNNGV. This CDR3 is 17 amino acids long. CDR3 nucleotide sequence: TGTGCCAGCAGCTTAACTTTTAGCCTAGCGGGAGAAAATGAGCAGTTCTTC. Translation gives CASSLTFSLAGENEQFF.

The rearrangement joins TRBV19 to TRBJ2-3, with 9 nucleotides matching TRBD2. Per the germline V gene, CDR1 is LNHDA and CDR2 is SQIVND (reference sequence). Trimming took 5 bases from V and 0 from J; bases not matched to a gene: 6. The CDR3 totals 16 residues. The CDR3 protein is CASSARLAASTDTQYF. The CDR3 DNA is TGTGCCAGTAGTGCCCGACTAGCGGCTAGCACAGATACGCAGTATTTT.

The V call is TRBV6-4, the J call TRBJ1-1; 8 positions match TRBD1. The CDR3 runs to 14 residues. Trimming cost V 5 bases and J 1 base; bases outside gene matches: 3. Germline V gene lookup returns CDR1 MRHNA and CDR2 SNTAGT. The CDR3 DNA reads as TGTGCCAGCAGTCAACAGGGGGGGAACACTGAAGCTTTCTTT. Its protein product is CASSQQGGNTEAFF.